Reported below is one T cell receptor (beta chain). The antigen it recognizes is unknown. Base-call qualities are not available, and no considerably larger clone is one nucleotide away. Between the V and J ends, shortened by 1 base and 4 bases respectively, the junction contains 16 bases. CDR3 length: 16 amino acids, cysteine to phenylalanine. Only the CDR3 DNA stays, 48 bases, in frame from base 1. CDR1 is given as SGHTA and CDR2 as FQGNSA, both from the germline V gene. Genomic DNA was used for TRB sequencing, which was performed with the immunoSEQ assay at survey resolution or with the hsTCRB kit. The original methods were these. The immunoSEQ software handled initial read processing, and the LymphoSeq R package was used for repertoire analyses. Clonality was computed as 1 minus normalized Shannon entropy, and a Gini coefficient was also calculated for each TRB dataset. To infer phenotypes in unsorted samples, TRB sequences from sorted subsets of the recipient or donor were mapped onto the unsorted samples of the same recipient. Entries here come from immuneACCESS through TCRdb and include only in-frame sequences with V and J called. Some clones fail to appear in such tables; in the studies checked, an unresolved V gene covers under half of the shortfall, and the cause of the remainder is unknown. Clone size and the V and J calls come from that table; the DNA yielded D and trimming. The sample data list some 21,000 clones, and around 87% of these were observed just once. The ten top clones hold under 2% of the sample.

The control cohort consisted of about ten patients who had myeloablative marrow transplants with methotrexate plus a calcineurin inhibitor and who were sampled 1 year after transplant. Peripheral blood and bone marrow mononuclear cells were isolated by Ficoll-Hypaque density centrifugation and were cryopreserved. The data were obtained in a study of T cells after posttransplantation cyclophosphamide (TCRdb year 2016). With respect to the entire study: Using TRB sequencing, the study followed how the T cell repertoire rebuilt after myeloablative bone marrow transplantation with posttransplantation cyclophosphamide given as GVHD prophylaxis. Public TRB sequences were searched against a database of over 3,500 sequences associated with responses to pathogens, tumor antigens, self-antigens and alloantigens. Samples from about 35 PTCy-treated patients, along with samples from some 15 of their related bone marrow donors, underwent antigen receptor sequencing. TRB sequencing was also done on up to 3 additional blood samples from 2 to 5.2 years after transplant in 3 patients, and on pretransplant blood from a handful of patients. Blood from all 34 PTCy patients who had 1-year posttransplant specimens underwent TRB sequencing. TRA and TRB clonality were tightly correlated in 9 samples, so subsequent TCR analyses focused on TRB only. Beyond this particular receptor, the publication reports: Across under 50 patients, recipient CMV seropositivity and CMV reactivation were highly associated with TRB clonality; PTCy diversity was similar to CNI/methotrexate controls. The TRB repertoires of T cells infiltrating skin or the GI tract showed only limited overlap with the TRB repertoires found in blood. At 1-2 months, donor-recipient similarity was low but rose over the first year, and the later blood repertoires were often dominated by donor CD8+ memory clones.

The receptor comes from a female patient aged 25-40 years who received an allogeneic stem cell transplant from an unrelated donor, was CMV-positive, and had acute and chronic GVHD. Where a transplant has occurred, the graft donor may have supplied some of the T cells. The material was PBMCs, obtained just over 350 days after allogeneic stem cell transplant with calcineurin inhibitor and methotrexate. Recombination linked TRBV7-2 to TRBJ2-5; the D region possibly corresponds to TRBD1 (5 bases align). The DNA is TGTGCCAGCAGCTTAGGGGGCACACTTAAGAGAGAGACCCAGTACTTC. This gives the protein CASSLGGTLKRETQYF. Beyond the CDR3, the reference TRBV7-2 and TRBJ2-5 genes provide the residues; the full variable domain reads: GAGVSQSPSNKVTEKGKDVELRCDPISGHTALYWYRQSLGQGLEFLIYFQGNSAPDKSGLPSDRFSAERTGGSVSTLTIQRTQQEDSAVYLCASSLGGTLKRETQYFGPGTRLLVL.